This is a list of T cell receptor beta chains from one sample in a study of cytomegalovirus exposure and HLA in healthy donors. Generated by immunoSEQ multiplex PCR, the TCRdb table keeps only in-frame clones and is missing some. The sample has some 200,000 clones, 84% seen once. Specimen: PBMCs. These receptors all come from a woman aged 25-40 years in good health and CMV-seropositive. Both conserved end residues are part of each CDR3. Fields, in order: J gene, D gene, clone size, V gene, CDR3 protein, CDR3 DNA. A D gene is named only where the DNA matches it firmly. Rows give clone size only sometimes, using once, few, many, or a class for an expanded clone.

TRBJ2-2 TRBD2 - TRBV27 CASRKGSGNYGELFF TGTGCCAGCAGAAAGGGGAGCGGGAATTACGGGGAGCTGTTTTTT
TRBJ2-7 - - TRBV29-1 CSVEGGQGDSVLYEQYF TGCAGCGTTGAAGGTGGGCAGGGTGATTCTGTACTCTACGAGCAGTACTTC
TRBJ1-3 - - TRBV5-6 CASSLGRLGNTIYF TGTGCCAGCAGCTTGGGTCGTCTTGGAAACACCATATATTTT
TRBJ2-3 TRBD2 many TRBV4-2 CASSQGVAGGASTDTQYF TGTGCCAGCAGCCAGGGTGTAGCGGGGGGCGCGAGCACAGATACGCAGTATTTT
TRBJ1-4 TRBD1 - TRBV2 CASSRQGPAANEKLFF TGTGCCAGCAGCCGACAGGGTCCGGCGGCTAATGAAAAACTGTTTTTT
TRBJ2-3 - - TRBV5-1 CASSQSASESTDTQYF TGCGCCAGCAGCCAGTCTGCTAGCGAGAGCACAGATACGCAGTATTTT
TRBJ2-3 - - TRBV29-1 CSASDTQYF TGCAGCGCATCAGATACGCAGTATTTT
TRBJ2-1 TRBD2 - TRBV15 CATSRATSGSSLEQFF TGTGCCACCAGCAGAGCTACTAGCGGGAGTTCGTTGGAGCAGTTCTTC
TRBJ2-7 TRBD1 - TRBV6-6 CASSPVDRGEQYF TGTGCCAGCAGCCCCGTCGACAGGGGCGAGCAGTACTTC
TRBJ1-5 - - TRBV7-8 CASSPGTASQPQHF TGTGCCAGCAGCCCCGGGACTGCGAGTCAGCCCCAGCATTTT
TRBJ1-2 - - TRBV5-4 CASSFGGEDYGYTF TGTGCCAGCAGCTTTGGAGGGGAGGACTATGGCTACACCTTC
TRBJ1-1 - - TRBV11-2 CASSLVRHTEAFF TGTGCCAGCAGCTTAGTGAGGCACACTGAAGCTTTCTTT
TRBJ2-1 TRBD2 - TRBV9 CASQALTSGYNEQFF TGTGCCAGCCAGGCGCTGACTAGCGGCTACAATGAGCAGTTCTTC
TRBJ1-1 - - TRBV28 CASSFARNTEAFF TGTGCCAGCAGCTTTGCGAGGAACACTGAAGCTTTCTTT
TRBJ2-3 TRBD2 once TRBV15 CATSTPGLAYDSTDTQYF TGTGCCACCAGCACTCCTGGACTAGCGTATGACAGCACAGATACGCAGTATTTT
TRBJ2-2 TRBD2 - TRBV7-2 CASSLSTSGRAVTGELFF TGTGCCAGCAGCTTAAGCACTAGCGGGAGAGCAGTCACCGGGGAGCTGTTTTTT
TRBJ1-2 TRBD1 - TRBV6-5 CASRRDRNAYGYTF TGTGCCAGCAGGCGGGACAGGAACGCCTATGGCTACACCTTC
TRBJ2-3 TRBD2 - TRBV6-4 CASSDGLAGDTQYF TGTGCCAGCAGTGACGGTCTAGCGGGAGATACGCAGTATTTT
TRBJ1-4 - - TRBV9 CASSVGQTGGEKLFF TGTGCCAGCAGCGTTGGACAGACAGGAGGTGAAAAACTGTTTTTT
TRBJ2-3 TRBD1 - TRBV7-9 CASSSTSGQGWYTQYF TGTGCCAGCAGCTCCACTTCCGGACAGGGGTGGTATACGCAGTATTTT
TRBJ1-3 - - TRBV20-1 CSVQGGNTIYF TGCAGTGTACAGGGAGGAAACACCATATATTTT
TRBJ2-7 - - TRBV5-6 CASSLRTGYYYEQYF TGTGCCAGCAGCTTGAGAACAGGGTACTATTACGAGCAGTACTTC
TRBJ2-2 - - TRBV5-1 CASSLGQGNTGELFF TGCGCCAGCAGCTTGGGGCAGGGGAACACCGGGGAGCTGTTTTTT
TRBJ2-5 - few TRBV20-1 CSALDQETQYF TGCAGTGCACTAGACCAAGAGACCCAGTACTTC
TRBJ1-1 - few TRBV5-1 CASRNGDRNTEAFF TGCGCCAGCAGAAACGGAGACAGGAACACTGAAGCTTTCTTT
TRBJ2-3 - - TRBV5-1 CASSLVGRGGLYF TGCGCCAGCAGCTTGGTTGGCAGGGGAGGGCTGTATTTT
TRBJ2-3 - - TRBV5-1 CASSPDGQLVSTDTQYF TGCGCCAGCAGCCCGGACGGACAGCTTGTTAGCACAGATACGCAGTATTTT
TRBJ2-7 - - TRBV10-3 CATRIQLASEQYF TGTGCCACCCGGATCCAACTAGCTTCCGAGCAGTACTTC
TRBJ2-1 TRBD2 - TRBV7-6 CASSLATASGRGIGIGEQFF TGTGCCAGCAGCTTAGCGACCGCTAGCGGGAGGGGCATTGGGATTGGCGAGCAGTTCTTC
TRBJ2-1 TRBD2 - TRBV4-1 CASSQVRLVQAGGGEQFF TGCGCCAGCAGCCAAGTACGATTGGTACAAGCGGGAGGTGGTGAGCAGTTCTTC
TRBJ2-7 TRBD1 - TRBV6-6 CATLGTGTDSSYEQYF TGTGCCACTCTGGGCACCGGGACAGACTCTTCCTACGAGCAGTACTTC
TRBJ1-5 - - TRBV2 CASSEARVGNQPQHF TGTGCCAGCAGTGAAGCGAGGGTAGGGAATCAGCCCCAGCATTTT
TRBJ2-7 TRBD1 - TRBV5-5 CASSIKTGHEQYF TGTGCCAGCAGCATTAAGACAGGGCACGAGCAGTACTTC
TRBJ1-1 - - TRBV29-1 CSVEADRRNTEAFF TGCAGCGTTGAAGCGGACAGAAGGAACACTGAAGCTTTCTTT
TRBJ2-3 - - TRBV5-1 CASRSEDTQYF TGCGCCAGCAGATCCGAGGATACGCAGTATTTT
TRBJ1-1 - - TRBV6-5 CASSYLRGGAHTEAFF TGTGCCAGCAGTTACCTTCGGGGGGGGGCGCACACTGAAGCTTTCTTT
TRBJ2-1 - once TRBV28 CASSSQWHSGNEQFF TGTGCCAGCAGTTCGCAATGGCACAGCGGGAATGAGCAGTTCTTC
TRBJ1-2 - - TRBV29-1 CSVGAGADYGYTF TGCAGCGTTGGTGCGGGGGCGGACTATGGCTACACCTTC
TRBJ2-7 TRBD1 - TRBV5-1 CASSLADQYLQGAFYEQYF TGCGCCAGCAGCTTGGCTGACCAATACCTACAGGGGGCTTTTTACGAGCAGTACTTC
TRBJ2-1 TRBD1 - TRBV28 CASMETGDYNEQFF TGTGCCAGCATGGAGACAGGGGACTACAATGAGCAGTTCTTC
TRBJ2-7 - - TRBV29-1 CSVVGGGGYEQYF TGCAGCGTTGTGGGGGGAGGAGGCTACGAGCAGTACTTC
TRBJ2-5 - - TRBV7-7 CASSSTGLQETQYF TGTGCTAGCAGCTCAACAGGGCTTCAAGAGACCCAGTACTTC
TRBJ1-1 - - TRBV7-8 CASSSQDGGLIGSTEAFF TGTGCCAGCAGCTCCCAAGATGGGGGACTAATAGGGAGCACTGAAGCTTTCTTT
TRBJ1-5 TRBD1 - TRBV19 CASSLQGASSNQPQHF TGTGCCAGTAGTTTACAGGGGGCAAGTAGCAATCAGCCCCAGCATTTT
TRBJ2-5 - - TRBV6-5 CASRPPQGGGTQYF TGTGCCAGCAGACCCCCACAAGGGGGGGGGACCCAGTACTTC
TRBJ2-1 TRBD1 - TRBV14 CASSQDHGTELFF TGTGCCAGCAGCCAAGATCACGGGACAGAGCTGTTCTTC
TRBJ1-2 TRBD1 - TRBV6-1 CASSEGQGAANYGYTF TGTGCCAGCAGTGAAGGGCAGGGGGCCGCTAACTATGGCTACACCTTC
TRBJ2-7 TRBD1 - TRBV28 CASSQTGQPDEQYF TGTGCCAGCAGTCAGACAGGGCAACCCGACGAGCAGTACTTC
TRBJ2-2 TRBD2 - TRBV10-1 CASTWSGRATGELFF TGCGCCAGCACATGGAGCGGGAGGGCCACCGGGGAGCTGTTTTTT
TRBJ2-7 TRBD2 once TRBV2 CASSASGIVLREQYF TGTGCCAGCAGCGCTAGCGGGATTGTTTTAAGGGAGCAGTACTTC
TRBJ2-7 TRBD2 - TRBV6-5 CASSSPGTRVEQYF TGTGCCAGCAGTTCACCCGGGACTAGGGTCGAGCAGTACTTC
TRBJ2-7 - - TRBV9 CASSSFPAGSEEQYF TGTGCCAGCAGCTCATTCCCGGCAGGGTCGGAAGAGCAGTACTTC
TRBJ1-1 TRBD1 - TRBV5-1 CASSSGQGMNTEAFF TGCGCCAGCAGCTCGGGACAGGGGATGAACACTGAAGCTTTCTTT
TRBJ1-2 - - TRBV6-5 CASRTTWGDYGYTF TGTGCCAGCAGGACGACTTGGGGGGACTATGGCTACACCTTC